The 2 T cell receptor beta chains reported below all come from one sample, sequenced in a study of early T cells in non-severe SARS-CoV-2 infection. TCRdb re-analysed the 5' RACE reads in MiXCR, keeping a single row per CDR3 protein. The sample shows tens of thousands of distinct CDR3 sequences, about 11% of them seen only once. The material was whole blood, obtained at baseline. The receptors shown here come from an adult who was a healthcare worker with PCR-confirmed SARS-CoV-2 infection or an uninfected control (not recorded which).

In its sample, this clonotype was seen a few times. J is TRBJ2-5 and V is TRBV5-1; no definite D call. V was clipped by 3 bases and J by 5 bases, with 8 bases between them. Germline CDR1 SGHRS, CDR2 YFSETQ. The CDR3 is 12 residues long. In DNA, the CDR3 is TGCGCCAGCAGCTACTCGGCGGAGACCCAGTACTTC. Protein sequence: CASSYSAETQYF.

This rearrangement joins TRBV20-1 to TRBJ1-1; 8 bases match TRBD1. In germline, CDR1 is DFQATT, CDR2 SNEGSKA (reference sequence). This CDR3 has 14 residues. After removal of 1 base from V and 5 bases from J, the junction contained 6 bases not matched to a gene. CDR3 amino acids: CSARVPTGVTEAFF. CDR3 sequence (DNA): TGCAGTGCTAGAGTTCCGACAGGGGTTACTGAAGCTTTCTTT.